A selection of T cell receptor beta chains follows, all from one sample in a study of Graves' ophthalmopathy and Graves' hyperthyroidism. TCRdb reprocessed the multiplex PCR reads via MiXCR and lists one record per CDR3 protein. The sample has hundreds of thousands of distinct CDR3 sequences; over 40% are singletons. The sample consisted of peripheral blood. The origin of the receptors is an adult man with Graves' ophthalmopathy. The CDR3 runs from the conserved cysteine through the conserved F or W. The D gene is left open where the match is weak. Some rows have no size entry. The others give once, few or many, or a class for an expanded clone.

J: TRBJ2-7
size: .
V: TRBV15
D: TRBD2
DNA: TGTGCCACCAGCAGCTTGGAAGCTAGCGGGACCTACGAGCAGTACTTC
CDR3: CATSSLEASGTYEQYF

J: TRBJ1-6
size: .
V: TRBV5-1
D: TRBD1
DNA: TGCGCCAGCAGCTTGGGGGGAGCGCTAACAGGGGCAGGGTCACCCCTCCACTTT
CDR3: CASSLGGALTGAGSPLHF

J: TRBJ2-7
size: .
V: TRBV7-6
D: TRBD1
DNA: TGTGCCAGCAGCTTAAACCCCGGACAGGGCAATGAGCAGTACTTC
CDR3: CASSLNPGQGNEQYF

J: TRBJ2-7
size: .
V: TRBV2
D: TRBD1
DNA: TGTGCCAGCCGAACGGGGACAGACTACGAGCAGTACTTC
CDR3: CASRTGTDYEQYF

J: TRBJ1-6
size: .
V: TRBV7-3
D: .
DNA: TGTGCCAGCAGCTTAGGGGCACGGAGTAGTTCACCCCTCCACTTT
CDR3: CASSLGARSSSPLHF

J: TRBJ2-5
size: many
V: TRBV10-3
D: .
DNA: TGTGCCATCAGTGAGAAGTCTACCCAGTACTTC
CDR3: CAISEKSTQYF

J: TRBJ2-1
size: .
V: TRBV29-1
D: TRBD1
DNA: TGCAGCGTTGGACCCCGCCCGGGACAGGAGCAGTTCTTC
CDR3: CSVGPRPGQEQFF

J: TRBJ1-2
size: .
V: TRBV6-1
D: TRBD1
DNA: TGTGCCAGCAGTTACGGGACAGATACCTATGGCTACACCTTC
CDR3: CASSYGTDTYGYTF

J: TRBJ2-7
size: many
V: TRBV25-1
D: TRBD1
DNA: TGTGCCACCTCAGGGGGCTTCGCCTACGAGCAGTACTTC
CDR3: CATSGGFAYEQYF

J: TRBJ2-2
size: once
V: TRBV7-9
D: .
DNA: TGTGCCAGCAGCTCGTACAGGGTAAATCCCGGGGAGCTGTTTTTT
CDR3: CASSSYRVNPGELFF

J: TRBJ1-4
size: .
V: TRBV7-4
D: .
DNA: TGTGCCAGCAGTCTTCAATGGGGCGGGGTGGGAAAACTGTTTTTT
CDR3: CASSLQWGGVGKLFF

J: TRBJ1-5
size: .
V: TRBV10-3
D: .
DNA: TGTGCCAGCAGTTTATCTGGGGGCGTCAATCAGCCCCAGCATTTT
CDR3: CASSLSGGVNQPQHF

J: TRBJ1-3
size: once
V: TRBV7-9
D: TRBD1
DNA: TGTGCCACAGGGACAGGGGCCCCAAGCTCTGGAAACACCATATATTTT
CDR3: CATGTGAPSSGNTIYF

J: TRBJ2-7
size: once
V: TRBV10-3
D: .
DNA: TGTGCCATCCTCGACCCGGTAGCCTACGAGCAGTACTTC
CDR3: CAILDPVAYEQYF

J: TRBJ1-5
size: few
V: TRBV19
D: TRBD1
DNA: TGTGCCACCGGGACAGGGGGTCAGCCCCAGCATTTT
CDR3: CATGTGGQPQHF

J: TRBJ1-5
size: once
V: TRBV24-1
D: TRBD1
DNA: TGTGCCGTAGGACAGGGTTCTACCAATCAGCCCCAGCATTTT
CDR3: CAVGQGSTNQPQHF

J: TRBJ1-1
size: .
V: TRBV4-2
D: .
DNA: TGTGCCAGCAACCAAGCTCAGTCGGGATATGAAGCTTTCTTT
CDR3: CASNQAQSGYEAFF

J: TRBJ2-5
size: .
V: TRBV11-2
D: TRBD2
DNA: TGTGCCAGCAGGCCCGGGCGGCTAGCGGGTGAGACCCAGTACTTC
CDR3: CASRPGRLAGETQYF

J: TRBJ1-3
size: .
V: TRBV19
D: .
DNA: .
CDR3: CASSIGQWGTGNTVYF

J: TRBJ1-1
size: many
V: TRBV12-3/TRBV12-4
D: TRBD1
DNA: TGTGCCAGCAGGCTCACGGGACAGCCCCTTGAAGCTTTCTTT
CDR3: CASRLTGQPLEAFF

J: TRBJ2-3
size: .
V: TRBV2
D: TRBD2
DNA: TGTGCCAGCAGCCTAGCGGGGGACGCAGATACGCAGTATTTT
CDR3: CASSLAGDADTQYF

J: TRBJ1-5
size: .
V: TRBV2
D: TRBD1
DNA: TGTGCCAGCAGATGGACAGGGGAGGCCCAGCATTTC
CDR3: CASRWTGEAQHF

J: TRBJ2-5
size: many
V: TRBV6-1
D: TRBD1
DNA: TGTGCCAGCAGGGTGACAGGGCTTGGGGAGACCCAGTACTTC
CDR3: CASRVTGLGETQYF

J: TRBJ2-5
size: .
V: TRBV9
D: TRBD2
DNA: TGTGCCAGCAGCGTATTGGGACTAGCGGGTGTATTCCAAGAGACCCAGTACTTC
CDR3: CASSVLGLAGVFQETQYF

J: TRBJ1-3
size: many
V: TRBV2
D: TRBD1
DNA: TGTGCCAGCAGCGACGGACAGGCAGGAAACACCATATATTTT
CDR3: CASSDGQAGNTIYF